This entry concerns a single TCR beta chain. Profiled with immunoSEQ multiplex PCR; TCRdb holds only in-frame clones, not every one. The sample carries about 30,000 clones, roughly nine tenths recorded once. The data stem from a study of T cell changes during pregnancy in multiple sclerosis. The germline gives CDR1 LGHNT, CDR2 FRNRAP. Between the trimmed V and J ends, which lost 3 bases and 6 bases, there was a span of 11 bases. This CDR3 has 13 residues. The chain uses TRBV12-5 and TRBJ1-1, with no clear D. This receptor was identified in a female donor in good health, enrolled as a control in a pregnancy study. This material consisted of peripheral blood, taken in the first trimester of pregnancy. The CDR3 loop is CASGLRGQSEAFF. CDR3 bases: TGTGCTAGTGGTTTACGCGGGCAGTCTGAAGCTTTCTTT.